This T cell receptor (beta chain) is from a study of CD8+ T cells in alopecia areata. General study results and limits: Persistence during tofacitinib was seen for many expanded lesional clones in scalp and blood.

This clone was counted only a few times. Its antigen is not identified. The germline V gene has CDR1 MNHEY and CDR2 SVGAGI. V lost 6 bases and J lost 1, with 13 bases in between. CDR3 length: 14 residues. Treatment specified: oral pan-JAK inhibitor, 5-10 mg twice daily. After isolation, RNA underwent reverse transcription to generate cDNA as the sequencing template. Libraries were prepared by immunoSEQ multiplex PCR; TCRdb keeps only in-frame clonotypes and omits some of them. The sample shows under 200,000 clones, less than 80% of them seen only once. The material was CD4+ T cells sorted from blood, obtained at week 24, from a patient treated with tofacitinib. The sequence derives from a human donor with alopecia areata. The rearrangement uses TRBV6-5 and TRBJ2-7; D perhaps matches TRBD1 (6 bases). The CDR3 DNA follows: TGTGCCAGCAGGGGGTCGGGACAATCCTACGAGCAGTACTTC. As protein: CASRGSGQSYEQYF.